This TCR beta chain is from a study of cytomegalovirus exposure and HLA in healthy donors. The CDR3 is 14 amino acids. The V end lost 6 bases, the J end lost 0 bases, and 11 bases lay between the germline ends. Germline loops: CDR1 MNHNY, CDR2 SVGAGI (reference sequence). Amplification used 60 Vbeta primers and 13 Jbeta primers. Assay: immunoSEQ multiplex PCR; the TCRdb copy retains only in-frame clones and omits some. The table has 180,000 or so clones, around four fifths seen once. General study points: Rare sequences made up most TCRs, while some public TCRs were found in many donors. As immune exposure information, only CMV serostatus was available. Sequencing probably produced one cluster of sequence variants that were highly shared.

As to this clone: What it binds is not known.

Sequenced material: PBMCs. The chain recombines TRBV6-6 with TRBJ1-1, with D possibly being TRBD1 (6 bases). This clonotype was obtained from a woman aged 25 to 39 in good health and CMV-seronegative. CDR3 region: CASRTQGLNTEAFF. The CDR3 DNA is TGTGCCAGCAGGACCCAGGGGTTGAACACTGAAGCTTTCTTT.